The rows below give T cell receptor beta chains drawn from one sample of a study of T cells in Graves' hyperthyroidism and ophthalmopathy. In TCRdb, the multiplex PCR reads were re-called with MiXCR into one record per CDR3 protein. The table includes 650,000 to 700,000 distinct CDR3 sequences, around 15% detected once. Sequencing was performed on blood. All receptors derive from a man aged 50 or older with Graves' hyperthyroidism. The CDR3 runs from the conserved cysteine through the conserved F or W. Each record gives: J gene, D gene, V gene, clone size, CDR3 protein, CDR3 DNA. D genes are given only for firm matches. For some rows the clone size is stated as once, few or many, or as a class when expanded; others skip it.

j_gene: TRBJ1-5
d_gene: NA
v_gene: TRBV11-3
abundance: NA
CDR3aa: CASSSISPKTIFALGQPQHF
CDR3nt: TGTGCCAGCAGCTCCATTTCCCCGAAGACCATTTTTGCCCTTGGGCAGCCCCAGCATTTT

j_gene: TRBJ1-1
d_gene: NA
v_gene: TRBV20-1
abundance: few
CDR3aa: CSASPPTRMNTEAFF
CDR3nt: TGCAGTGCTAGCCCCCCCACAAGGATGAACACTGAAGCTTTCTTT

j_gene: TRBJ2-3
d_gene: NA
v_gene: TRBV6-2/TRBV6-3
abundance: few
CDR3aa: CASSYPLATSDTQYF
CDR3nt: TGTGCCAGCAGTTACCCTCTAGCGACGTCAGATACGCAGTATTTT

j_gene: TRBJ2-4
d_gene: TRBD2
v_gene: TRBV20-1
abundance: many
CDR3aa: CSANGLAGESGIQYF
CDR3nt: TGCAGTGCTAACGGACTAGCGGGAGAATCTGGGATTCAGTACTTC

j_gene: TRBJ2-7
d_gene: TRBD1
v_gene: TRBV27
abundance: NA
CDR3aa: CASSTGTGTPEQYF
CDR3nt: TGTGCCAGCAGCACCGGGACAGGGACTCCCGAGCAGTACTTC

j_gene: TRBJ2-5
d_gene: NA
v_gene: TRBV11-2
abundance: NA
CDR3aa: CASSLGRIKETQYF
CDR3nt: TGTGCCAGCAGCTTAGGTCGTATAAAAGAGACCCAGTACTTC

j_gene: TRBJ2-5
d_gene: TRBD1
v_gene: TRBV5-1
abundance: NA
CDR3aa: CASRRTGGNLIRETQYF
CDR3nt: TGCGCCAGCAGAAGGACAGGGGGGAACTTGATCCGAGAGACCCAGTACTTC

j_gene: TRBJ2-2
d_gene: TRBD2
v_gene: TRBV11-3
abundance: once
CDR3aa: CASSLPEREIRGELFF
CDR3nt: TGTGCCAGCAGCTTACCCGAGCGGGAGATCCGCGGGGAGCTGTTTTTT

j_gene: TRBJ1-5
d_gene: NA
v_gene: TRBV7-2
abundance: many
CDR3aa: CASSLVGAGQPQHF
CDR3nt: TGTGCCAGCAGCTTAGTTGGGGCTGGGCAGCCCCAGCATTTT

j_gene: TRBJ2-2
d_gene: NA
v_gene: TRBV6-1
abundance: many
CDR3aa: CASYSQNTGELFF
CDR3nt: TGTGCCAGCTATTCTCAGAACACCGGGGAGCTGTTTTTT

j_gene: TRBJ2-1
d_gene: TRBD2
v_gene: TRBV2
abundance: few
CDR3aa: CASSGTSGSWGYNEQFF
CDR3nt: TGTGCCAGCAGCGGGACTAGCGGGAGCTGGGGTTACAATGAGCAGTTCTTC

j_gene: TRBJ2-3
d_gene: TRBD1
v_gene: TRBV28
abundance: many
CDR3aa: CASSSQKGQGTDTQYF
CDR3nt: TGTGCCAGCAGTTCCCAGAAGGGACAGGGTACAGATACGCAGTATTTT

j_gene: TRBJ2-7
d_gene: TRBD1
v_gene: TRBV7-9
abundance: NA
CDR3aa: CASSLNYRDSNEQYF
CDR3nt: TGTGCCAGCAGCTTAAATTACAGGGACAGCAACGAGCAGTACTTC

j_gene: TRBJ2-5
d_gene: TRBD1
v_gene: TRBV12-3/TRBV12-4
abundance: many
CDR3aa: CASTGARQGIGETQYF
CDR3nt: TGTGCCAGCACCGGGGCAAGACAGGGGATAGGAGAGACCCAGTACTTC

j_gene: TRBJ1-2
d_gene: NA
v_gene: TRBV18
abundance: NA
CDR3aa: CASVWDNGYGYTF
CDR3nt: TGTGCCAGCGTATGGGACAACGGCTATGGCTACACCTTC

j_gene: TRBJ1-6
d_gene: NA
v_gene: TRBV11-2
abundance: many
CDR3aa: CASSLTGYSPLHF
CDR3nt: TGTGCCAGCAGCCTAACAGGGTATTCACCCCTCCACTTT

j_gene: TRBJ2-1
d_gene: TRBD2
v_gene: TRBV7-9
abundance: few
CDR3aa: CASSPGGTSAYNEQFF
CDR3nt: TGTGCCAGCAGCCCCGGGGGGACTAGCGCCTACAATGAGCAGTTCTTC

j_gene: TRBJ1-2
d_gene: NA
v_gene: TRBV25-1
abundance: many
CDR3aa: CASSEVAEINYGYTF
CDR3nt: TGTGCCAGCAGTGAAGTGGCCGAGATTAACTATGGCTACACCTTC

j_gene: TRBJ2-7
d_gene: TRBD2
v_gene: TRBV28
abundance: many
CDR3aa: CASSPIAGAGEQYF
CDR3nt: TGTGCCAGCAGTCCAATAGCGGGAGCTGGCGAGCAGTACTTC

j_gene: TRBJ2-3
d_gene: NA
v_gene: TRBV7-2
abundance: many
CDR3aa: CASSLALPTTRYTDTQYF
CDR3nt: TGTGCCAGCAGCTTAGCGCTTCCCACTACACGGTACACAGATACGCAGTATTTT

j_gene: TRBJ2-5
d_gene: TRBD2
v_gene: TRBV9
abundance: NA
CDR3aa: CASSPGDSGRGETQYF
CDR3nt: TGTGCCAGCAGCCCGGGAGATAGCGGGAGAGGGGAGACCCAGTACTTC

j_gene: TRBJ2-1
d_gene: TRBD2
v_gene: TRBV20-1
abundance: many
CDR3aa: CSARGTSGSSYNEQFF
CDR3nt: TGCAGTGCTAGAGGGACTAGCGGGAGCTCCTACAATGAGCAGTTCTTC